A selection of T cell receptor beta chains follows, all from one sample in a study of blood T cell repertoires in COVID-19. The table came from immunoSEQ multiplex PCR; TCRdb's copy has only in-frame clones and leaves some out. The data show around 86,000 clones, roughly 87% seen once. Sequenced material: peripheral blood. The receptor source for this set is a woman of 80 years or more with acute or convalescent COVID-19. The CDR3 runs from the conserved cysteine through the conserved F or W. The D gene is left open where the match is weak. Clone size, where shown, is once, few, many, or a class for clones that have expanded.

j_gene: TRBJ1-5
d_gene: .
abundance: .
v_gene: TRBV5-1
CDR3nt: TGCGCCAGCAGCTTGGCCCCATCAGGGGGCAATCAGCCCCAGCATTTT
CDR3aa: CASSLAPSGGNQPQHF

j_gene: TRBJ2-7
d_gene: TRBD1
abundance: .
v_gene: TRBV6-5
CDR3nt: TGTGCCAGTCCGGACAGGGGGGGATACGAGCAGTACTTC
CDR3aa: CASPDRGGYEQYF

j_gene: TRBJ2-1
d_gene: .
abundance: .
v_gene: TRBV4-2
CDR3nt: TGTGCCAGCAGCCAAGGACAGGCCTACAATGAGCAGTTCTTC
CDR3aa: CASSQGQAYNEQFF

j_gene: TRBJ1-2
d_gene: .
abundance: .
v_gene: TRBV2
CDR3nt: TGTGCCAGCAGTGAAGAGAGGTCACTTCCCTTCCATGGCTACACCTTC
CDR3aa: CASSEERSLPFHGYTF

j_gene: TRBJ2-3
d_gene: .
abundance: .
v_gene: TRBV7-8
CDR3nt: TGTGCCAGCAGCTTGGGCTATGGCCCTGGCCCAGATACGCAGTATTTT
CDR3aa: CASSLGYGPGPDTQYF

j_gene: TRBJ2-2
d_gene: .
abundance: .
v_gene: TRBV12-3/TRBV12-4
CDR3nt: TGTGCCAGCAGCCGGACACTTACCGGGGAGCTGTTTTTT
CDR3aa: CASSRTLTGELFF

j_gene: TRBJ1-4
d_gene: .
abundance: .
v_gene: TRBV15
CDR3nt: TGTGCCACCAGCAGAAGACAGTATAATGAAAAACTGTTTTTT
CDR3aa: CATSRRQYNEKLFF

j_gene: TRBJ2-7
d_gene: .
abundance: few
v_gene: TRBV29-1
CDR3nt: TGCAGCGTTGGTTCCGGAGGATACGAGCAGTACTTC
CDR3aa: CSVGSGGYEQYF

j_gene: TRBJ1-5
d_gene: .
abundance: .
v_gene: TRBV5-6
CDR3nt: TGTGCCAGCAGCTTGGACGGGGGGGGTAATCAGCCCCAGCATTTT
CDR3aa: CASSLDGGGNQPQHF

j_gene: TRBJ2-7
d_gene: TRBD2
abundance: once
v_gene: TRBV5-8
CDR3nt: TGTGCCAGCAGCTGGGAAAGACTAGCGGGAGGATCCCCGCAGTACTTC
CDR3aa: CASSWERLAGGSPQYF

j_gene: TRBJ2-2
d_gene: TRBD2
abundance: .
v_gene: TRBV7-2
CDR3nt: TGTGCCAGCAGCTTTCGTCCTAGCGGGGGGCTTTCGAACACCGGGGAGCTGTTTTTT
CDR3aa: CASSFRPSGGLSNTGELFF

j_gene: TRBJ2-2
d_gene: .
abundance: .
v_gene: TRBV5-4
CDR3nt: TGTGCCAGCAGCTTGGACAGTCACTCCACCGGGGAGCTGTTTTTT
CDR3aa: CASSLDSHSTGELFF

j_gene: TRBJ1-1
d_gene: .
abundance: .
v_gene: TRBV2
CDR3nt: TGTGCCAGCTCCGGTTACACTGAAGCTTTCTTT
CDR3aa: CASSGYTEAFF

j_gene: TRBJ2-6
d_gene: TRBD2
abundance: once
v_gene: TRBV5-5
CDR3nt: TGTGCCAGCACCGGGAGGATTTCTGGGGCCAACGTCCTGACTTTC
CDR3aa: CASTGRISGANVLTF

j_gene: TRBJ1-1
d_gene: .
abundance: .
v_gene: TRBV19
CDR3nt: TGTGCCAGTAGTATCGGACAGTTATACACTGAAGCTTTCTTT
CDR3aa: CASSIGQLYTEAFF

j_gene: TRBJ2-2
d_gene: .
abundance: .
v_gene: TRBV5-4
CDR3nt: TGTGCCAGCAGCCTTAGCGGCACCGGGGAGCTGTTTTTT
CDR3aa: CASSLSGTGELFF

j_gene: TRBJ2-1
d_gene: TRBD2
abundance: .
v_gene: TRBV7-9
CDR3nt: TGTGCCAGCAGCTTAGTAGCGGGAGGGTTCAATGAGCAGTTCTTC
CDR3aa: CASSLVAGGFNEQFF

j_gene: TRBJ2-1
d_gene: .
abundance: few
v_gene: TRBV11-2
CDR3nt: TGTGCCAGCAGCTTAGTTGAGGGACTTCAAGGTGAGCAGTTCTTC
CDR3aa: CASSLVEGLQGEQFF

j_gene: TRBJ2-1
d_gene: TRBD1
abundance: once
v_gene: TRBV19
CDR3nt: TGTGCCAGTAGTAAGACAGGGGGCACAGGTGAGCAGTTCTTC
CDR3aa: CASSKTGGTGEQFF

j_gene: TRBJ2-5
d_gene: TRBD2
abundance: .
v_gene: TRBV4-2
CDR3nt: TGTGCCAGCAGCCAAGATCGGGGGACTAGCGGGATAGAGACCCAGTACTTC
CDR3aa: CASSQDRGTSGIETQYF

j_gene: TRBJ1-5
d_gene: .
abundance: few
v_gene: TRBV5-5
CDR3nt: TGTGCCAGCAGCTTATATAGCAATCAGCCCCAGCATTTT
CDR3aa: CASSLYSNQPQHF

j_gene: TRBJ2-3
d_gene: TRBD2
abundance: .
v_gene: TRBV7-6
CDR3nt: TGTGCCAGCAGCTTCGAGGGACTAGCATCGGATACGCAGTATTTT
CDR3aa: CASSFEGLASDTQYF

j_gene: TRBJ1-3
d_gene: .
abundance: few
v_gene: TRBV30
CDR3nt: TGTGCCTGGATTCCCTACAGGCGGAACACCATATATTTT
CDR3aa: CAWIPYRRNTIYF

j_gene: TRBJ2-1
d_gene: TRBD2
abundance: .
v_gene: TRBV7-8
CDR3nt: TGTGCCAGCAGCTTAGGGACTAGCGGGGGGGCTAGTGGCAATGAGCAGTTCTTC
CDR3aa: CASSLGTSGGASGNEQFF

j_gene: TRBJ2-3
d_gene: TRBD2
abundance: .
v_gene: TRBV7-2
CDR3nt: TGTGCCAGCAGCCCCATAGCGGGGGGCAGCACAGATACGCAGTATTTT
CDR3aa: CASSPIAGGSTDTQYF

j_gene: TRBJ2-2
d_gene: .
abundance: .
v_gene: TRBV5-1
CDR3nt: TGCGCCAGCAGCGAAGCGCGTACGAACACCGGGGAGCTGTTTTTT
CDR3aa: CASSEARTNTGELFF

j_gene: TRBJ2-3
d_gene: TRBD2
abundance: once
v_gene: TRBV5-1
CDR3nt: TGCGCCAGCAGCCTGGGACTAGCGGGGCTTTCTAGCACAGATACGCAGTATTTT
CDR3aa: CASSLGLAGLSSTDTQYF

j_gene: TRBJ2-6
d_gene: TRBD1
abundance: .
v_gene: TRBV4-2
CDR3nt: TGTGCCAGCAGCCAAGCTGGACAGGCGAACTCTGGGGCCAACGTCCTGACTTTC
CDR3aa: CASSQAGQANSGANVLTF

j_gene: TRBJ2-2
d_gene: .
abundance: .
v_gene: TRBV19
CDR3nt: TGTGCCAGTAGTACCCGGGGGGCTACCAACACCGGGGAGCTGTTTTTT
CDR3aa: CASSTRGATNTGELFF

j_gene: TRBJ2-5
d_gene: TRBD2
abundance: .
v_gene: TRBV3-1/TRBV3-2
CDR3nt: TGTGCCAGCAGCCAAGACGATGGACTAGCGGGACGGAAGACCCAGTACTTC
CDR3aa: CASSQDDGLAGRKTQYF

j_gene: TRBJ2-5
d_gene: .
abundance: .
v_gene: TRBV9
CDR3nt: TGTGCCAGCAGCGTAGAACCCCGGGGGGAGACCCAGTACTTC
CDR3aa: CASSVEPRGETQYF

j_gene: TRBJ1-1
d_gene: TRBD1
abundance: .
v_gene: TRBV2
CDR3nt: TGTGCCAGCAGGATCCGACAGGGTTGGGACACTGAAGCTTTCTTT
CDR3aa: CASRIRQGWDTEAFF

j_gene: TRBJ1-1
d_gene: .
abundance: .
v_gene: TRBV19
CDR3nt: TGTGCCAGTAGTAAGACAGTGGGGTATAGTGAAGCTTTCTTT
CDR3aa: CASSKTVGYSEAFF

j_gene: TRBJ1-1
d_gene: .
abundance: .
v_gene: TRBV6-5
CDR3nt: TGTGCCAGCAGTTACCTAGCCGGGGGCACTGAAGCTTTCTTT
CDR3aa: CASSYLAGGTEAFF

j_gene: TRBJ1-2
d_gene: TRBD1
abundance: few
v_gene: TRBV6-5
CDR3nt: TGTGCCAGCAGTAGCAGGGGGCAGGGTGGCTACACCTTC
CDR3aa: CASSSRGQGGYTF

j_gene: TRBJ2-4
d_gene: TRBD2
abundance: .
v_gene: TRBV19
CDR3nt: TGTGCCAGTAGTATAACGGGGGGTGGGAACATTCAGTACTTC
CDR3aa: CASSITGGGNIQYF

j_gene: TRBJ2-2
d_gene: TRBD2
abundance: .
v_gene: TRBV5-1
CDR3nt: TGCGCCAGCAGCTTGAAGCGGGGACTGAACACCGGGGAGCTGTTTTTT
CDR3aa: CASSLKRGLNTGELFF

j_gene: TRBJ2-1
d_gene: TRBD2
abundance: .
v_gene: TRBV9
CDR3nt: TGTGCCAGCAGCGCAACCGGGACTAGCGGGAGCAATGAGCAGTTCTTC
CDR3aa: CASSATGTSGSNEQFF

j_gene: TRBJ2-1
d_gene: TRBD2
abundance: .
v_gene: TRBV4-1
CDR3nt: TGCGCCAGCAGCCAAGCTAGCGGGGGGCCCCAGGAGCAGTTCTTC
CDR3aa: CASSQASGGPQEQFF

j_gene: TRBJ1-1
d_gene: TRBD1
abundance: .
v_gene: TRBV5-1
CDR3nt: TGCGCCAGCAGCTTGGAACAGGGGAGAACTGAAGCTTTCTTT
CDR3aa: CASSLEQGRTEAFF

j_gene: TRBJ2-7
d_gene: TRBD1
abundance: .
v_gene: TRBV5-1
CDR3nt: TGCGCCAGCAGCCCGGCGACAGGGGGCATATACGAGCAGTACTTC
CDR3aa: CASSPATGGIYEQYF

j_gene: TRBJ2-3
d_gene: .
abundance: .
v_gene: TRBV9
CDR3nt: TGTGCCAGCAGCCTCCTAGCAGGAGGCACAGATACGCAGTATTTT
CDR3aa: CASSLLAGGTDTQYF

j_gene: TRBJ1-1
d_gene: .
abundance: .
v_gene: TRBV7-9
CDR3nt: TGTGCCAGCAGCCAAGGGTGGACACCGAACACTGAAGCTTTCTTT
CDR3aa: CASSQGWTPNTEAFF

j_gene: TRBJ2-7
d_gene: TRBD1
abundance: .
v_gene: TRBV19
CDR3nt: TGTGCCACCACTACCGGGACAGGGGTCTCCTACGAGCAGTACTTC
CDR3aa: CATTTGTGVSYEQYF

j_gene: TRBJ2-3
d_gene: TRBD2
abundance: .
v_gene: TRBV7-2
CDR3nt: TGTGCCAGCAGCTCCCTCGGGGGGGCGCAGTATTTT
CDR3aa: CASSSLGGAQYF

j_gene: TRBJ1-2
d_gene: .
abundance: .
v_gene: TRBV28
CDR3nt: TGTGCCAGCAGTTTAGGGGGCATTAACTATGGCTACACCTTC
CDR3aa: CASSLGGINYGYTF

j_gene: TRBJ2-7
d_gene: .
abundance: .
v_gene: TRBV19
CDR3nt: TGTGCCAGTAGTATAGTTGGCCTAGCCTACGAGCAGTACTTC
CDR3aa: CASSIVGLAYEQYF